What follows are 24 T cell receptor beta chains derived from one specimen sequenced in a study of blood T cell repertoires in COVID-19. The repertoire was sequenced with immunoSEQ multiplex PCR; TCRdb's copy has only in-frame clones and lacks some. The sample lists about 300,000 clones, just under 90% seen once, with 1.5% to 2% in the top ten. The specimen was peripheral blood. These receptors were obtained from a woman in her 30s with COVID-19, enrolled during active disease.

The chain recombines TRBV3-1 (or the pseudogene TRBV3-2) with TRBJ2-4; maybe TRBD1 (5 bases). The CDR3 covers 16 residues. Trimming removed 4 bases at V and 0 bases at J, with 13 bases between. Looked up from germline, CDR1 is LGHDT and CDR2 is YNNKEL (reference sequence). CDR3 residues: CASSPWTQLAKNIQYF. CDR3 in DNA: TGTGCCAGCAGCCCCTGGACACAACTAGCCAAAAACATTCAGTACTTC.

The gene calls are TRBV28 and TRBJ1-3; D unclear. CDR3 size: 15 residues. V was shortened by 7 bases and J by 0 bases, with 13 bases between the two germline ends. From germline, CDR1 is MDHEN and CDR2 SYDVKM. The chain's CDR3 is CASNSESFSGNTIYF. DNA of the CDR3: TGTGCCAGCAACTCGGAGAGCTTCTCTGGAAACACCATATATTTT.

The gene calls are TRBV3-1 (or the pseudogene TRBV3-2) and TRBJ2-7, with a tentative D call TRBD2 (6 bases). The length of the CDR3 is 13 residues. Germline CDR1 and CDR2: LGHDT and YNNKEL (reference sequence). V lost 0 bases, J lost 6 bases, and 9 bases lay in between. In nucleotides, the CDR3 is TGTGCCAGCAGCCAAGAAGGAGGGATCGAGCAGTACTTC. Translation: CASSQEGGIEQYF.

This chain connects TRBV19 to TRBJ2-7; the match to TRBD1 covers 7 bases. CDR3 length equals 14 residues. CDR1 and CDR2 from the germline V gene are LNHDA and SQIVND (reference sequence). V shed 1 base and J 3 bases; nucleotides not matched to a gene: 3. CDR3 residues: CASSIGGQHYEQYF. In DNA, the CDR3 is TGTGCCAGTAGTATAGGGGGACAGCACTACGAGCAGTACTTC.

This clone showed up just a few times. The chain recombines TRBV6-5 with TRBJ1-3; perhaps TRBD1 as D (5 bases). This CDR3 contains 15 residues. Germline lookup yields CDR1 MNHEY and CDR2 SVGAGI. V lost 6 bases to trimming and J lost 0 bases, with 12 bases between them. This CDR3 reads CASSRRGTSGNTIYF. DNA of the CDR3: TGTGCCAGCAGCCGACGGGGGACCTCTGGAAACACCATATATTTT.

The chain joins TRBV6-1 to TRBJ2-7; 8 nucleotides line up with TRBD1. The CDR3 is 17 amino acids. CDR1 is MNHNS, CDR2 SASEGT, per germline. The ends lost 0 bases at V and 4 bases at J; junction bases unmatched: 11. The DNA of the CDR3 is TGTGCCAGCAGTGAAGCTCCGGGACTGGGGACAGGATACGAGCAGTACGTC. It translates to CASSEAPGLGTGYEQYV.

About this clone: A junction boundary mismatches the germline segment, possibly from a read error. The gene calls are TRBV2 and TRBJ1-2; 10 bases line up with TRBD1. This CDR3 is built from 16 residues. Germline CDR1 and CDR2: SNHLY and FYNNEI. The CDR3 DNA reads as TGTGCCACCAGTCCGGGACAGGGGACTTATAACTATGGCTACACCTTC. Translated: CATSPGQGTYNYGYTF.

The V and J genes are TRBV5-5 and TRBJ2-7; D is uncertain. The CDR3 contains 14 residues. Trimming pared 2 bases from V and 1 base from J, leaving 10 bases between. The germline gives CDR1 SGHKS, CDR2 YYEKEE (reference sequence). CDR3 amino acids: CASSFSQLSYEQYF. In DNA, the CDR3 is TGTGCCAGCAGCTTCAGTCAGTTATCCTACGAGCAGTACTTC.

V gene TRBV19 combines with J gene TRBJ1-6, with D perhaps matching TRBD1 (5 bases). V lost 5 bases, J lost 6 bases, and 17 bases lay in between. The CDR3 has 16 amino acids. The germline V gene encodes CDR1 LNHDA and CDR2 SQIVND (reference sequence). The DNA for the CDR3 is TGTGCCAGTAGTGACAGTGGGGTCCGGATTAATTCACCCCTCCACTTT. This translates into CASSDSGVRINSPLHF.

This clone appeared a single time. The chain employs TRBV7-3 and TRBJ2-1, with D maybe TRBD2 (5 bases). V lost 5 bases, J lost 7 bases, and 12 bases lay in between. The CDR3 loop spans 13 amino acids. Germline V lookup: CDR1 SGHTA, CDR2 FQGTGA. The CDR3, as DNA: TGTGCCAGCAGCCGAAATTCGGGGAATGAGCAGTTCTTC. Encoded protein: CASSRNSGNEQFF.

The CDR3 sequence is CASSQVEAKSRDIVPGELFF. CDR3 nucleotide sequence: TGTGCCAGCAGCCAAGTTGAAGCCAAGTCCCGGGACATAGTCCCCGGGGAGCTGTTTTTT. This sequence joins TRBV3-1 (or the pseudogene TRBV3-2) and TRBJ2-2; possibly TRBD1 for D (6 bases). The ends were cut back, 1 base at V and 6 bases at J, with 27 bases in the middle. The V gene's germline CDR1 is LGHDT and CDR2 YNNKEL (reference sequence). The CDR3 spans 20 residues.

This chain uses TRBV6-6 with TRBJ2-3; 10 nucleotides line up with TRBD1. This CDR3 contains 14 residues. Unmatched junction bases numbered 3, after V lost 2 bases and J lost 7 bases. Germline assignment: CDR1 MNHNY and CDR2 SVGAGI (reference sequence). The CDR3 reads CASSYDRGRNTQYF. DNA for the CDR3: TGTGCCAGCAGTTACGACAGGGGGCGTAATACGCAGTATTTT.

This chain joins TRBV5-5 and TRBJ2-3; no firm D call. Trimming took 4 bases from V and 2 from J, leaving 8 bases between them. Germline values: CDR1 SGHKS, CDR2 YYEKEE (reference sequence). The CDR3 is made up of 13 amino acids. The CDR3 DNA is TGTGCCAGCAGCCTGCTAAACACAGATACGCAGTATTTT. This translates into CASSLLNTDTQYF.

The rearrangement links TRBV5-1 to TRBJ1-2; D is possibly TRBD1 (6 bases). This CDR3 spans 15 amino acids. The V gene's germline CDR1 is SGHRS and CDR2 YFSETQ. V was cut by 6 bases and J by 9 bases, with 24 bases left in between. DNA for the CDR3: TGCGCCAGCACTCCACAGGGTGGGATGGTTCTGCGCTACACCTTC. Its protein product is CASTPQGGMVLRYTF.

This chain joins TRBV11-2 and TRBJ2-5, with TRBD1 matching over 8 bases. Germline V gives CDR1 SGHAT, CDR2 FQNNGV. CDR3 length: 15 amino acids. With V trimmed by 3 bases and J by 4 bases, 7 bases remained unmatched. The DNA of the CDR3 is TGTGCCAGCAGCTTCACAGGGGGTTGGGGAGAGACCCAGTACTTC. Encoded protein: CASSFTGGWGETQYF.

This sequence joins TRBV5-1 and TRBJ1-1, with 10 bases aligning to TRBD1. The CDR3 has 13 residues. Germline V gives CDR1 SGHRS, CDR2 YFSETQ. The junction had 3 bases not matched to a gene; V was cut back by 5 bases and J by 5 bases. CDR3 amino acids: CASSGQGETEAFF. CDR3 nucleotides: TGCGCCAGCAGTGGACAGGGGGAGACTGAAGCTTTCTTT.

This clone was seen only once. This chain connects TRBV5-4 to TRBJ1-6; D not certain. The CDR3 extends over 16 amino acids. The V and J ends lost 0 bases and 10 bases respectively, with 17 bases between them. Germline-derived CDR1 and CDR2 are SGHNT and YYREEE (reference sequence). Here the CDR3 DNA reads TGTGCCAGCAGCTTGGAAGGAGCGGGGATAACATCACCCCTCCACTTT. Protein: CASSLEGAGITSPLHF.

The chain links TRBV7-8 to TRBJ1-1, with D perhaps TRBD1 (6 bases). CDR3 length equals 12 residues. V lost 5 bases and J 6 bases, leaving 10 bases between the germline ends. CDR1 and CDR2 from the germline V gene are SGHVS and FQNEAQ. The CDR3 coding sequence is TGTGCCAGCAGCAGCTACAGGGCTGAAGCTTTCTTT. Translating it yields CASSSYRAEAFF.

This chain links TRBV18 with TRBJ1-4, with D perhaps matching TRBD1 (6 bases). V was pared by 6 bases and J by 3 bases, with 14 bases between. Per germline, CDR1 KGHSH and CDR2 LQKENI. This CDR3 is built from 15 residues. CDR3 region: CASSSPDRSNEKLFF. The CDR3 DNA reads TGTGCCAGCTCCAGCCCGGACAGATCTAATGAAAAACTGTTTTTT. Variable domain in full (rest from reference TRBV18 and TRBJ1-4): NAGVMQNPRHLVRRRGQEARLRCSPMKGHSHVYWYRQLPEEGLKFMVYLQKENIIDESGMPKERFSAEFPKEGPSILRIQQVVRGDSAAYFCASSSPDRSNEKLFFGSGTQLSVL.

The J gene is TRBJ2-7, the V gene TRBV28, with TRBD1 as a possible D gene (6 bases). The CDR3 has 15 amino acids. CDR1 is MDHEN and CDR2 is SYDVKM in the germline V gene. The V gene lost 3 bases and the J gene lost 4 bases, with 16 bases spanning the gap. The CDR3 nucleotides read TGTGCCAGCAGTTTGGGAACAGGGCCACTTTACGAGCAGTACTTC. As protein: CASSLGTGPLYEQYF.

The chain couples TRBV6-6 to TRBJ1-2, with a weak D call TRBD1 (6 bases). The CDR3 loop spans 13 amino acids. Trimming took 5 bases from V and 3 from J, leaving 10 bases between them. Germline V gives CDR1 MNHNY, CDR2 SVGAGI (reference sequence). DNA of the CDR3: TGTGCCAGCAGTACCCGGACAGACTATGGCTACACCTTC. Residues: CASSTRTDYGYTF.

The chain recombines TRBV4-1 with TRBJ1-1; weak D call: TRBD1 (5 bases). The germline CDR1 and CDR2 sequences are MGHRA and YSYEKL. The V and J ends lost 4 bases and 1 base respectively, with 13 bases between them. There are 15 residues in the CDR3. CDR3 DNA sequence: TGCGCCAGCAGCCCGTGGGGGGGATCGAACACTGAAGCTTTCTTT. Protein sequence: CASSPWGGSNTEAFF.

The rearrangement links TRBV10-3 to TRBJ1-2, with a weak D call TRBD1 (5 bases). Trimming stripped 9 bases from V and 4 bases from J, with 9 bases between. The length of the CDR3 is 11 residues. The germline CDR1 and CDR2 sequences are ENHRY and SYGVKD. This CDR3 is CAISGGYGYTF. CDR3 coding DNA: TGTGCCATTTCCGGGGGCTATGGCTACACCTTC.

V and J are TRBV5-1 and TRBJ1-1, with D possibly being TRBD1 (6 bases). Germline CDR1 reads SGHRS; CDR2 reads YFSETQ. Trimming removed 0 bases at V and 4 bases at J, with 16 bases between. The CDR3 length is 16 residues. CDR3 sequence (DNA): TGCGCCAGCAGCTTGGAGACAGGCAAAGGTGTCACTGAAGCTTTCTTT. Its protein is CASSLETGKGVTEAFF.